This passage covers 22 T cell receptor beta chains from one sample sequenced in a study of STAT5B mutations in CD4+ large granular lymphocyte leukemia. TCRdb's table, derived via immunoSEQ multiplex PCR, lists solely in-frame clones and lacks some. The sample records 25,000 to 35,000 clones, around four fifths being singletons. Sequenced: CD4+ T cells from blood buffy coats. These receptors were obtained from a human donor in good health.

This chain uses TRBV7-7 with TRBJ2-2; weak D call: TRBD1 (5 bases). Germline-derived CDR1 and CDR2 are SSHAT and FNYEAQ (reference sequence). Trimming took 4 bases from V and 1 from J, leaving 13 bases between them. The CDR3 is 16 residues long. CDR3 in DNA: TGTGCCAGCAGCTCCACACCAGGGCTGAACACCGGGGAGCTGTTTTTT. It specifies CASSSTPGLNTGELFF. Filled out from reference TRBV7-7 and TRBJ2-2, the complete variable domain reads GAGVSQSPRYKVTKRGQDVTLRCDPISSHATLYWYQQALGQGPEFLTYFNYEAQPDKSGLPSDRFSAERPEGSISTLTIQRTEQRDSAMYRCASSSTPGLNTGELFFGEGSRLTVL.

The V gene is TRBV19, the J gene TRBJ2-1; the match to TRBD1 covers 7 bases. The V gene end was trimmed by 4 bases and the J gene end by 5 bases; junction bases not matched to a gene: 8. The CDR3 totals 15 residues. Germline V CDR1 and CDR2: LNHDA, SQIVND (reference sequence). The CDR3 loop is CASSTPGTDDNEQFF. CDR3 coding DNA: TGTGCCAGTAGTACCCCCGGGACAGATGACAATGAGCAGTTCTTC.

The rearrangement uses TRBV6-1 and TRBJ1-4; no clear D gene. V was shortened by 2 bases and J by 3 bases, with 10 bases between the two germline ends. This CDR3 region has 15 residues. Germline V gene lookup returns CDR1 MNHNS and CDR2 SASEGT. The CDR3 DNA sequence: TGTGCCAGCAGTGAAAGTGGCCAACCTAATGAAAAACTGTTTTTT. It specifies CASSESGQPNEKLFF.

The CDR3 spells CASSLIESGAEQFF. Written as DNA, the CDR3 is TGTGCCAGCAGCTTAATCGAGAGCGGGGCTGAGCAGTTCTTC. V usage is TRBV7-9 and J usage is TRBJ2-1; 7 nucleotides align to TRBD2. J lost 9 bases, V lost 2 bases, and 7 bases had no gene match. Germline V gene lookup returns CDR1 SEHNR and CDR2 FQNEAQ (reference sequence). The CDR3 covers 14 residues.

This clone was detected only a few times. The V gene is TRBV30, the J gene TRBJ2-4; D may be TRBD1 (5 bases). V was shortened by 5 bases and J by 0 bases, with 11 bases between the two germline ends. Germline lookup yields CDR1 GTSNPN and CDR2 SVGIG (reference sequence). The CDR3 is 14 amino acids. DNA of the CDR3: TGTGCCTGGGCAAAGGGGCTAGCCAAAAACATTCAGTACTTC. Its protein is CAWAKGLAKNIQYF.

The chain recombines TRBV7-5 with TRBJ1-5; the D call TRBD1 from the table was never checked on the DNA. TRBV7-5 is recorded as a pseudogene. This CDR3 is built from 15 residues. The DNA for the CDR3 is TGTGTCAGAAGCTTCAGGGTTAACCACAATCAGCCCCAGCATTTT. Its protein is CVRSFRVNHNQPQHF.

The J gene is TRBJ2-5, the V gene TRBV6-1; D is possibly TRBD2 (6 bases). The CDR3 extends over 15 amino acids. Germline CDR1 reads MNHNS; CDR2 reads SASEGT. Between the trimmed V and J ends, which lost 6 bases and 0 bases, there was a span of 14 bases. CDR3 region: CASRLRDSYQETQYF. For the CDR3, the DNA is TGTGCCAGCAGACTGCGGGACTCCTACCAAGAGACCCAGTACTTC.

This chain uses TRBV28 with TRBJ1-5; TRBD1 agrees at 7 bases. The germline CDR1 and CDR2 sequences are MDHEN and SYDVKM. There are 15 residues in the CDR3. The J segment lost 2 bases and the V segment lost 6 bases, leaving 7 bases of the junction unmatched. The CDR3 region has the DNA TGTGCCAGCAGACTAACAGGGGACGGCAATCAGCCCCAGCATTTT. This codes for CASRLTGDGNQPQHF.

The chain has TRBV6-5 and TRBJ2-7, with 7 bases fitting TRBD2. J was trimmed by 1 base and V by 6 bases; bases with no gene match: 9. This CDR3 comprises 15 residues. Germline-derived CDR1 and CDR2 are MNHEY and SVGAGI. The CDR3 sequence: CASSDGRFASYEQYF. The CDR3 nucleotides are TGTGCCAGCAGCGACGGGAGGTTCGCGTCCTACGAGCAGTACTTC.

The chain links TRBV11-2 to TRBJ2-7; 11 nucleotides match TRBD1. The ends lost 1 base at V and 0 bases at J; junction bases unmatched: 5. CDR3 size: 17 residues. Germline V gene sequence: CDR1 SGHAT, CDR2 FQNNGV. For the CDR3, the DNA is TGTGCCAGCAGCTTAGTTTCCGGGACAGGGGGCTCCTACGAGCAGTACTTC. The encoded protein is CASSLVSGTGGSYEQYF. Supplemented by reference TRBV11-2 and TRBJ2-7, the full variable domain reads EAGVAQSPRYKIIEKRQSVAFWCNPISGHATLYWYQQILGQGPKLLIQFQNNGVVDDSQLPKDRFSAERLKGVDSTLKIQPAKLEDSAVYLCASSLVSGTGGSYEQYFGPGTRLTVT.

This clone was observed a few times. Other DNA variants within this sample encode the same CDR3. The CDR3 region has the DNA TGTGCCAGCAGTTACTCAGGGGGTCAAGAGACCCAGTACTTC. Amino acid sequence: CASSYSGGQETQYF. The rearrangement joins TRBV6-5 to TRBJ2-5; TRBD1 is a possible D gene (6 bases). CDR1 is MNHEY, CDR2 SVGAGI, per germline. CDR3 length: 14 residues. Trimming took off 0 bases at V and 2 bases at J, with 7 bases between the two ends.

This chain joins TRBV7-2 and TRBJ2-1, with no clear D. CDR3 length: 15 amino acids. Trimming left V 1 base short and J 5 bases short, with 12 bases between. The germline CDR1 and CDR2 sequences are SGHTA and FQGNSA. The CDR3 region is CASSLEVGVHNEQFF. CDR3 nucleotides: TGTGCCAGCAGCTTAGAGGTTGGGGTCCACAATGAGCAGTTCTTC.

This clone came up once. This chain joins TRBV11-2 and TRBJ1-2, with D perhaps TRBD1 (6 bases). The germline V gene encodes CDR1 SGHAT and CDR2 FQNNGV. V was clipped by 2 bases and J by 6 bases, with 16 bases between them. The length of the CDR3 is 15 residues. In DNA, the CDR3 is TGTGCCAGCAGCTTACGAGAGACAGGAGCTAATGGCTACACCTTC. Translated, it gives CASSLRETGANGYTF. Variable domain in full (rest from reference TRBV11-2 and TRBJ1-2): EAGVAQSPRYKIIEKRQSVAFWCNPISGHATLYWYQQILGQGPKLLIQFQNNGVVDDSQLPKDRFSAERLKGVDSTLKIQPAKLEDSAVYLCASSLRETGANGYTFGSGTRLTVV.

V is TRBV4-2 and J is TRBJ2-5; D perhaps matches TRBD1 (6 bases). Germline loops: CDR1 LGHNA, CDR2 YNFKEQ. The germline V and J ends were trimmed by 1 base and 0 bases, with 6 bases remaining between them. The CDR3 is 14 residues long. Here the CDR3 DNA reads TGTGCCAGCAGCCAAGGGACAGACCAAGAGACCCAGTACTTC. Translating it yields CASSQGTDQETQYF.

Here the CDR3 DNA reads TGTGCCAGCAGTCCCATAGAGGACAGTTTCTCCTACGAGCAGTACTTC. It specifies CASSPIEDSFSYEQYF. This rearrangement joins TRBV28 to TRBJ2-7; D is possibly TRBD1 (6 bases). This CDR3 has 16 residues. CDR1 and CDR2 (germline): MDHEN, SYDVKM. V was shortened by 5 bases and J by 0 bases, with 17 bases between the two germline ends.

This clone was recorded a few times. The CDR3 is CASSFAGGGNTIYF. As DNA, the CDR3 is TGTGCCAGCAGCTTTGCAGGGGGTGGAAACACCATATATTTT. J is TRBJ1-3 and V is TRBV7-2; 7 positions match TRBD1. With V trimmed by 3 bases and J by 3 bases, 2 bases remained unmatched. Per the germline V gene, CDR1 is SGHTA and CDR2 is FQGNSA. This CDR3 region has 14 residues.

The chain has TRBV19 and TRBJ2-1; 7 nucleotides align to TRBD1. CDR1 is LNHDA, CDR2 SQIVND, per germline (reference sequence). Trimming took 4 bases from V and 3 from J; bases not matched to a gene: 12. This CDR3 region has 17 residues. The DNA of the CDR3 is TGTGCCAGTAGTACATCAAGGACAGGAGTGAACTACAATGAGCAGTTCTTC. It codes for CASSTSRTGVNYNEQFF.

This clone has more than one count but fewer than ten. The chain uses TRBV7-2 and TRBJ2-1, with 10 nucleotides matching TRBD2. V was pared by 9 bases and J by 5 bases, with 10 bases of the junction left unmatched. CDR1 SGHTA and CDR2 FQGNSA come from the germline V gene. The CDR3 loop spans 15 amino acids. The CDR3 sequence is CASRMEAGGNNEQFF. The DNA of the CDR3 is TGTGCCAGTAGGATGGAAGCGGGGGGGAACAATGAGCAGTTCTTC.

The chain joins TRBV5-4 to TRBJ1-6; D unresolved. Germline CDR1 and CDR2: SGHNT and YYREEE (reference sequence). Between the trimmed V and J ends, which lost 5 bases and 8 bases, there was a span of 14 bases. This CDR3 is built from 14 residues. As DNA, the CDR3 is TGTGCCAGCAGATTTTCCTCCGCGGATTCACCCCTCCACTTT. It codes for CASRFSSADSPLHF.

The gene calls are TRBV19 and TRBJ1-5; TRBD1 might be the D (6 bases). The CDR3 extends over 15 amino acids. Germline-derived CDR1 and CDR2 are LNHDA and SQIVND (reference sequence). Trimming removed 3 bases from V and 5 bases from J, with 14 bases in between. The CDR3 sequence: CASSIGWGGDQPQHF. CDR3 nucleotide sequence: TGTGCCAGTAGTATTGGTTGGGGGGGCGATCAGCCCCAGCATTTT.

The chain is built from TRBV2 and TRBJ2-5; D may match TRBD1 or TRBD2 (5 bases each). The length of the CDR3 is 13 residues. V was trimmed by 5 bases and J by 5 bases, leaving 12 bases between them. Germline values: CDR1 SNHLY, CDR2 FYNNEI. CDR3 in DNA: TGTGCCAGCAGTCGGGGACCCTGGGAGACCCAGTACTTC. It yields the protein CASSRGPWETQYF.

The chain couples TRBV1 to TRBJ2-1; whether TRBD2, the table's D call, matches the DNA was not checked. TRBV1 is a documented pseudogene. The CDR3 has 16 amino acids. The CDR3 nucleotides are TGCACCAGCAGCCACCCTCCGGGACTAGCGGGGGACGAGCAGTTCTTC. Its translation: CTSSHPPGLAGDEQFF.